This is a list of T cell receptor beta chains from one sample in a study of Graves' ophthalmopathy and Graves' hyperthyroidism. A single record per CDR3 protein comes from TCRdb applying MiXCR to the multiplex PCR reads. Of roughly 700,000 distinct CDR3 sequences listed, approximately 40% are singletons. What was sequenced was peripheral blood. The origin of the receptors is an adult man with Graves' ophthalmopathy. Both conserved end residues are part of each CDR3. D genes are given only for firm matches. Only part of the rows carry a size: once, few, many, or a class if the clone is expanded.

-,TRBJ1-1,14,TRBV5-5,-,CASSSGTSNTEAFF,TGTGCCAGCAGCTCCGGGACATCGAACACTGAAGCTTTCTTT
-,TRBJ2-7,13,TRBV20-1,once,CSARLPSSYEQYF,TGCAGTGCTAGACTCCCGTCTAGTTACGAGCAGTACTTC
-,TRBJ1-2,14,TRBV20-1,few,CSARAGRRVWGYTF,TGCAGTGCTAGGGCCGGACGGAGAGTCTGGGGCTACACCTTC
-,TRBJ1-1,15,TRBV15,-,CAASRDRGVDTEAFF,TGTGCCGCCAGCAGAGATCGGGGGGTAGACACTGAAGCTTTCTTT
-,TRBJ1-5,13,TRBV20-1,few,CSANRDSNQPQHF,TGCAGTGCTAACCGGGACAGCAATCAGCCCCAGCATTTT
-,TRBJ2-7,14,TRBV6-6,few,CASKRTASSYEQYF,TGTGCCAGCAAAAGGACAGCGAGCTCCTACGAGCAGTACTTC
-,TRBJ2-7,14,TRBV29-1,many,CSVRAYRTDYEQYF,TGCAGCGTACGTGCTTACAGGACCGATTACGAGCAGTACTTC
-,TRBJ1-2,18,TRBV5-6,-,CASSLRAGGRETHYGYTF,TGTGCCAGCAGCCTTAGAGCGGGAGGTCGGGAGACCCACTATGGCTACACCTTC
TRBD1,TRBJ1-1,14,TRBV6-4,many,CASSAGPTGTEAFF,TGTGCCAGCAGTGCGGGTCCGACAGGGACTGAAGCTTTCTTT
-,TRBJ2-7,14,TRBV11-2,once,CASSLLHSADEQYF,TGTGCCAGCAGCTTATTGCACAGTGCAGACGAGCAGTACTTC
TRBD2,TRBJ2-7,13,TRBV29-1,once,CSPGAGAGDEQYF,TGCAGCCCAGGAGCGGGAGCGGGGGACGAGCAGTACTTC
TRBD1,TRBJ1-1,14,TRBV7-9,-,CASSDRTGGTEAFF,TGTGCCAGCAGCGACAGGACAGGGGGGACTGAAGCTTTCTTT
-,TRBJ2-7,13,TRBV29-1,-,CSLDSQRSHEQYF,TGCAGCTTGGACAGCCAGCGCTCCCACGAGCAGTACTTC
-,TRBJ2-7,15,TRBV7-9,-,CASSFIERSTYEQYF,TGTGCCAGCAGCTTTATAGAAAGGTCGACCTACGAGCAGTACTTC
TRBD1,TRBJ2-5,15,TRBV9,few,CASSGRDRGVETQYF,TGTGCCAGCAGCGGCCGGGACAGGGGGGTTGAGACCCAGTACTTC
-,TRBJ2-2,15,TRBV7-9,few,CASSAWTRANGELFF,TGTGCCAGCAGCGCCTGGACAAGGGCAAACGGGGAGCTGTTTTTT
TRBD2,TRBJ2-7,16,TRBV6-2/TRBV6-3,-,CASTVTWGGRSYEQYF,TGTGCCAGCACCGTGACTTGGGGGGGAAGATCCTACGAGCAGTACTTC
-,TRBJ1-4,16,TRBV29-1,many,CSVEKGGNTVGEKLFF,TGCAGCGTTGAAAAAGGGGGTAACACTGTCGGTGAAAAACTGTTTTTT
-,TRBJ2-7,17,TRBV10-3,-,CAISEFSLGISIYEQYF,TGTGCCATCAGTGAGTTCTCTTTGGGAATTAGCATCTACGAGCAGTACTTC
-,TRBJ2-7,14,TRBV11-3,-,CASSTSGNSYEQYF,TGTGCCAGCAGCACATCCGGGAACTCCTACGAGCAGTACTTC
TRBD2,TRBJ2-2,15,TRBV7-6,-,CASSLAAGVTGELFF,TGTGCCAGCAGCTTGGCGGCGGGGGTAACCGGGGAGCTGTTTTTT
TRBD2,TRBJ2-5,15,TRBV5-1,once,CASSWRAGVGETQYF,TGCGCCAGCAGCTGGCGAGCGGGAGTGGGAGAGACCCAGTACTTC
TRBD1,TRBJ2-7,13,TRBV19,many,CASRRQGTYEQYF,TGTGCCAGTAGGCGACAGGGTACCTACGAGCAGTACTTC
TRBD2,TRBJ2-6,14,TRBV29-1,-,CSSSGGYGANVLTF,TGCAGCTCCTCGGGAGGTTATGGGGCCAACGTCCTGACTTTC
-,TRBJ1-2,14,TRBV20-1,-,CSAVVGPNNYGYTF,TGCAGTGCCGTCGTGGGACCGAATAACTATGGCTACACCTTC
-,TRBJ1-1,13,TRBV29-1,many,CSVESWVRPEAFF,TGCAGCGTTGAATCTTGGGTCAGGCCAGAAGCTTTCTTT
-,TRBJ1-2,12,TRBV20-1,-,CSRKISNYGYTF,TGCAGCCGAAAGATATCTAACTATGGCTACACCTTC
-,TRBJ2-2,15,TRBV7-2,-,CARSLDQRNTGELFF,TGTGCCCGCAGCTTAGATCAGCGGAACACCGGGGAGCTGTTTTTT
TRBD1,TRBJ1-1,13,TRBV28,few,CASSRGLGTEAFF,TGTGCCAGCAGTAGGGGGCTGGGCACTGAAGCTTTCTTT
-,TRBJ2-7,15,TRBV4-3,-,CASSQSWQGTYEQYF,TGCGCCAGCAGCCAATCTTGGCAGGGGACCTACGAGCAGTACTTC
TRBD1,TRBJ2-1,15,TRBV7-2,-,CASSLGGQGSNEQFF,TGTGCCAGCAGCTTAGGTGGACAGGGCAGTAATGAGCAGTTCTTC
-,TRBJ2-7,15,TRBV20-1,-,CSARRPQGSGNEQYF,TGCAGTGCTAGACGTCCCCAGGGGAGCGGGAACGAGCAGTACTTC
-,TRBJ1-1,13,TRBV19,many,CASSVQRNTEAFF,TGTGCCAGTAGTGTTCAGCGGAACACTGAAGCTTTCTTT
-,TRBJ2-7,16,TRBV7-9,-,CASSQERSVGAYEQYF,TGTGCCAGCAGCCAAGAACGGAGCGTTGGGGCCTACGAGCAGTACTTC
TRBD1,TRBJ2-5,15,TRBV7-9,many,CASSRPDRAVETQYF,TGTGCCAGCAGCCGCCCGGACAGGGCGGTAGAGACCCAGTACTTC
-,TRBJ1-6,13,TRBV4-2,few,CASRRRFGSPLHF,TGTGCCAGCAGACGACGGTTTGGGTCACCCCTCCACTTT
TRBD2,TRBJ2-3,18,TRBV25-1,-,CASSDPTLAGGGTDTQYF,TGTGCCAGCAGTGACCCAACCCTAGCGGGGGGTGGCACAGATACGCAGTATTTT
-,TRBJ2-7,13,TRBV29-1,-,CSVERTNGYEQYF,TGCAGCGTTGAGAGGACAAATGGCTACGAGCAGTACTTC
-,TRBJ2-7,18,TRBV7-9,-,CASSLPGSASGSPYEQYF,TGTGCCAGCAGCTTGCCGGGGTCCGCTTCGGGATCTCCCTACGAGCAGTACTTC
TRBD1,TRBJ2-5,15,TRBV9,many,CASSGDRDREETQYF,TGTGCCAGCAGCGGAGACCGGGACAGGGAAGAGACCCAGTACTTC
TRBD1,TRBJ2-7,14,TRBV29-1,-,CSVSSGQRDYEQYF,TGCAGCGTCTCATCGGGACAGAGAGACTACGAGCAGTACTTC
TRBD1,TRBJ2-7,14,TRBV19,-,CATGAGQGTYEQYF,TGTGCCACGGGTGCGGGACAGGGGACCTACGAGCAGTACTTC
TRBD1,TRBJ1-2,12,TRBV2,-,CASGERQGAFYF,TGTGCCAGCGGGGAACGACAGGGGGCCTTCTACTTC